This record covers a single TCR beta chain. The target antigen is unknown. The sample comes from a study of T cell responses to AZD1222 COVID-19 vaccine. Produced via immunoSEQ multiplex PCR; TCRdb's table is partial and in-frame only. This sample has approximately 84,000 clones, with roughly 85% found just once. Regarding the study as a whole: White British donors predominated, females outnumbered males, and clonal diversity was possibly underestimated.

The clonotype comes from an adult who received the AZD1222 COVID-19 vaccine. The sequences come from peripheral blood, collected 28 days after the second AZD1222 dose.

The CDR3 DNA follows: TGTGCCAGCGTGGGGGCGGGTGAGCAGTTCTTC. It codes for CASVGAGEQFF. This chain connects TRBV5-5 to TRBJ2-1; TRBD1 is a possible D gene (6 bases). There are 11 residues in the CDR3. Germline CDR1 SGHKS, CDR2 YYEKEE (reference sequence). Trimming removed 7 bases at V and 9 bases at J, with 11 bases between.